A single sample is the source of the 17 T cell receptor beta chains below, sequenced in a study of monozygotic twins with inflammatory bowel disease. TCRdb reworked the 5' RACE reads into one entry per CDR3 protein, no DNA. In total, the table holds about 210,000 distinct CDR3 sequences. The sequenced sample was blood. Every receptor here comes from a human donor with ulcerative colitis or Crohn's disease, or a healthy co-twin of an affected twin (not recorded which).

J is TRBJ2-1 and V is TRBV3-1; TCRdb's D call of TRBD2 is untestable without DNA. The CDR3 is 15 amino acids. Germline CDR1 LGHDT, CDR2 YNNKEL (reference sequence). CDR3 residues: CASSQIASGGVEQFF.

The rearrangement links TRBV5-5 to TRBJ1-5. There are 15 residues in the CDR3. Germline CDR1 SGHKS, CDR2 YYEKEE (reference sequence). CDR3 region: CASSLDGYSNQPQHF. Variable domain in full (rest from reference TRBV5-5 and TRBJ1-5): DAGVTQSPTHLIKTRGQQVTLRCSPISGHKSVSWYQQVLGQGPQFIFQYYEKEERGRGNFPDRFSARQFPNYSSELNVNALLLGDSALYLCASSLDGYSNQPQHFGDGTRLSIL.

The chain's CDR3 is CSARDLGGEVGNEQFF. The chain carries TRBV20-1 and TRBJ2-1; TCRdb lists TRBD2, though no DNA is available to test this call. The CDR3 totals 16 residues. Looked up from germline, CDR1 is DFQATT and CDR2 is SNEGSKA (reference sequence).

This chain uses TRBV7-9 with TRBJ1-3; checking the TCRdb D call of TRBD1 is not possible without DNA. The germline gives CDR1 SEHNR, CDR2 FQNEAQ (reference sequence). The CDR3 has 14 amino acids. The CDR3 region is CASSPTGAGNTIYF.

The V call is TRBV10-3, the J call TRBJ1-1; TCRdb's D gene call, TRBD1, goes unchecked for lack of DNA. CDR1 and CDR2 (germline): ENHRY, SYGVKD. This CDR3 has 13 residues. CDR3 sequence: CAITPRENTEAFF.

The rearrangement links TRBV7-6 to TRBJ2-1; TCRdb calls TRBD2, which cannot be checked without DNA. The CDR3 length is 12 residues. CDR1 and CDR2 from the germline V gene are SGHVS and FNYEAQ. CDR3 sequence reads: CASTAGWGEQFF.

V and J are TRBV20-1 and TRBJ2-2. Per the germline V gene, CDR1 is DFQATT and CDR2 is SNEGSKA (reference sequence). This CDR3 is 14 amino acids long. The CDR3 region is CSARDRRNTGELFF.

This chain uses TRBV7-9 with TRBJ2-7; TCRdb names TRBD1, which stays unverified in the absence of DNA. Looked up from germline, CDR1 is SEHNR and CDR2 is FQNEAQ (reference sequence). CDR3 size: 13 residues. This CDR3 reads CASSLSGGREQYF.

CDR3 region: CASSLNPGEHEQYF. The rearrangement links TRBV5-1 to TRBJ2-7; TCRdb gives TRBD1 as the D gene, but with no DNA this cannot be confirmed. The CDR3 is made up of 14 amino acids. Looked up from germline, CDR1 is SGHRS and CDR2 is YFSETQ.

The rearrangement joins TRBV6-7 to TRBJ1-5. TRBV6-7 is sorted into the ORF group, with uncertain function. This CDR3 has 19 residues. CDR3 amino acids: CASSSRGEGLPGGNQPQHF.

The chain joins TRBV5-1 to TRBJ2-1; without DNA, the TCRdb call of TRBD1 cannot be checked. Germline V gene lookup returns CDR1 SGHRS and CDR2 YFSETQ. The CDR3 is made up of 15 amino acids. The CDR3: CASSLRGAAGNEQFF. Full variable domain (outside the CDR3, taken from reference TRBV5-1 and TRBJ2-1): KAGVTQTPRYLIKTRGQQVTLSCSPISGHRSVSWYQQTPGQGLQFLFEYFSETQRNKGNFPGRFSGRQFSNSRSEMNVSTLELGDSALYLCASSLRGAAGNEQFFGPGTRLTVL.

The chain uses TRBV7-9 and TRBJ2-5; the D call from TCRdb, TRBD2, cannot be confirmed without DNA. CDR1 is SEHNR, CDR2 FQNEAQ, per germline (reference sequence). The CDR3 has 14 amino acids. This CDR3 is CASSSSGLQETQYF.

V and J are TRBV12-3 or TRBV12-4 and TRBJ2-3. This CDR3 has 13 amino acids. The CDR3 spells CASRSEITDTQYF.

The CDR3 sequence is CSVSSVPSYNEQFF. This rearrangement joins TRBV29-1 to TRBJ2-1; the D gene TCRdb calls, TRBD1, cannot be checked with no DNA. This CDR3 region has 14 residues. Germline V gene data show CDR1 as SQVTM and CDR2 as ANQGSEA.

The chain combines TRBV5-6 with TRBJ1-1. CDR1 and CDR2 (germline): SGHDT, YYEEEE. The CDR3 runs 17 residues. CDR3: CASSRTETNLMNTEAFF.

The rearrangement links TRBV5-1 to TRBJ2-5; TCRdb's D gene call, TRBD2, goes unchecked for lack of DNA. Germline values: CDR1 SGHRS, CDR2 YFSETQ. CDR3 length equals 14 residues. CDR3 protein: CASSQGGPQETQYF.

The chain couples TRBV7-2 to TRBJ2-1; lacking DNA, the TRBD1 call made by TCRdb goes unchecked. Per germline, CDR1 SGHTA and CDR2 FQGNSA. The CDR3 is made up of 16 amino acids. CDR3 protein: CASNGGSAPSYNEQFF. Together with reference TRBV7-2 and TRBJ2-1, the CDR3 gives the full variable domain: GAGVSQSPSNKVTEKGKDVELRCDPISGHTALYWYRQSLGQGLEFLIYFQGNSAPDKSGLPSDRFSAERTGGSVSTLTIQRTQQEDSAVYLCASNGGSAPSYNEQFFGPGTRLTVL.